The 24 T cell receptor beta chains below were found in one sample sequenced in a study of blood T cell repertoires in COVID-19 (TCRdb year 2020). Library creation used the immunoSEQ multiplex PCR assay. The immuneACCESS repertoire file appears here via TCRdb, limited to in-frame rearrangements. These files lack a portion of the clones; in checked studies, under half of the deficit traces to unresolved V genes, and the cause of the others is not known. The sample contains tens of thousands of clones, about 72% of them found a single time. The biggest ten clones account for 16% of the sample. The material sequenced was peripheral blood. These receptors originate from a man aged 70 or older with active or convalescent COVID-19.

The genes are TRBV28 and TRBJ1-1; 7 bases map to TRBD1. This CDR3 comprises 15 residues. CDR1 is MDHEN, CDR2 SYDVKM, per germline. V lost 10 bases to trimming and J lost 1 base; unmatched junction nucleotides: 12. The chain's CDR3 is CATQDSGTENTEAFF. CDR3 coding DNA: TGTGCCACCCAAGATTCCGGGACAGAGAACACTGAAGCTTTCTTT.

V and J are TRBV30 and TRBJ2-4, with 14 bases aligning to TRBD2. V gave up 6 bases and J gave up 8 bases; unmatched junction bases: 18. The CDR3 sequence is 18 residues long. CDR1 and CDR2 (germline): GTSNPN, SVGIG (reference sequence). CDR3 nucleotides: TGTGCCTGTACCCCGGCGGGGACTAGCGGGGGAGAGGGGGACATTCAGTACTTC. Translating gives CACTPAGTSGGEGDIQYF.

V gene TRBV4-1 combines with J gene TRBJ1-6, with D unclear. The CDR3 has 13 amino acids. Trimming cost V 0 bases and J 15 bases, with 12 bases left between them. Germline V CDR1 and CDR2: MGHRA, YSYEKL. The CDR3 protein is CASSQDLAAHLHF. The CDR3 DNA reads as TGCGCCAGCAGCCAAGATTTGGCTGCTCACCTCCACTTT.

There are a few counts of this clone. V is TRBV5-1 and J is TRBJ1-3; D is unresolved. Trimming removed 2 bases from V and 0 bases from J, with 12 bases in between. The CDR3 covers 16 residues. Germline V CDR1 and CDR2: SGHRS, YFSETQ. The CDR3, as DNA: TGCGCCAGCAGCTTTGGAGGCTTCACCTCTGGAAACACCATATATTTT. Translating gives CASSFGGFTSGNTIYF.

CDR3 protein: CASIEASGNTIYF. The DNA of the CDR3 is TGTGCCAGCATAGAAGCCTCTGGAAACACCATATATTTT. The rearrangement links TRBV28 to TRBJ1-3; D unresolved. V gave up 7 bases and J gave up 0 bases, with 7 bases separating them. In germline, CDR1 is MDHEN, CDR2 SYDVKM. This CDR3 comprises 13 residues.

CDR3 amino acids: CSVEVGNTIYF. CDR3 sequence (DNA): TGCAGCGTTGAAGTAGGAAACACCATATATTTT. This rearrangement joins TRBV29-1 to TRBJ1-3; D gene ambiguous. The V gene's germline CDR1 is SQVTM and CDR2 ANQGSEA. The V end lost 1 base, the J end lost 4 bases, and 2 bases lay between the germline ends. This CDR3 has 11 amino acids. The full variable domain, with the rest looked up from reference TRBV29-1 and TRBJ1-3, is SAVISQKPSRDICQRGTSLTIQCQVDSQVTMMFWYRQQPGQSLTLIATANQGSEATYESGFVIDKFPISRPNLTFSTLTVSNMSPEDSSIYLCSVEVGNTIYFGEGSWLTVV.

The V and J genes are TRBV5-6 and TRBJ1-6; D might be TRBD1 (5 bases). V shed 0 bases and J shed 6 bases, with 16 bases lying between them. The CDR3 loop spans 17 amino acids. Germline CDR1 reads SGHDT; CDR2 reads YYEEEE. CDR3 sequence reads: CASSLGGSGPTNSPLHF. The CDR3 DNA follows: TGTGCCAGCAGCTTGGGGGGCTCGGGCCCTACTAATTCACCCCTCCACTTT.

Concerning this clone itself: Sequence at one end of the junction differs from germline and may be a read error. CDR3 in amino acids: CASSPWPGTPAF. Written as DNA, the CDR3 is TGTGCCAGCAGCCCGTGGCCCGGGACACCCGCCTTC. The rearrangement uses TRBV7-8 and TRBJ2-7, with D perhaps TRBD1 (6 bases). CDR1 is SGHVS and CDR2 is FQNEAQ in the germline V gene. CDR3 length: 12 amino acids.

The rearrangement uses TRBV30 and TRBJ1-3, with a possible D match to TRBD1 (5 bases). This CDR3 has 16 residues. V was shortened by 0 bases and J by 0 bases, with 12 bases between the two germline ends. Per the germline V gene, CDR1 is GTSNPN and CDR2 is SVGIG (reference sequence). CDR3 sequence (DNA): TGTGCCTGGAGTGTGGCCAGGGTTGGCTCTGGAAACACCATATATTTT. As protein: CAWSVARVGSGNTIYF. Full variable domain (outside the CDR3, taken from reference TRBV30 and TRBJ1-3): SQTIHQWPATLVQPVGSPLSLECTVEGTSNPNLYWYRQAAGRGLQLLFYSVGIGQISSEVPQNLSASRPQDRQFILSSKKLLLSDSGFYLCAWSVARVGSGNTIYFGEGSWLTVV.

The chain combines TRBV7-2 with TRBJ2-1; 12 bases match TRBD2. The CDR3 spans 15 residues. CDR1 SGHTA and CDR2 FQGNSA come from the germline V gene. J was trimmed by 7 bases and V by 2 bases; bases with no gene match: 3. CDR3 residues: CASSLRLAGGNEQFF. The CDR3 nucleotides are TGTGCCAGCAGCTTAAGGCTAGCGGGGGGGAATGAGCAGTTCTTC.

In this sample, this clone turned up once. This chain joins TRBV6-5 and TRBJ1-6, with D possibly being TRBD1 (5 bases). The V gene lost 7 bases and the J gene lost 7 bases, with 14 bases spanning the gap. Germline V lookup: CDR1 MNHEY, CDR2 SVGAGI. The length of the CDR3 is 14 residues. Here the CDR3 DNA reads TGTGCCAGCAATACAGGAGGGTCGAATTCACCCCTCCACTTT. Translation: CASNTGGSNSPLHF.

V usage is TRBV6-5 and J usage is TRBJ2-2, with a possible D match to TRBD1 (5 bases). The germline gives CDR1 MNHEY, CDR2 SVGAGI. The ends were cut back, 9 bases at V and 4 bases at J, with 18 bases in the middle. The CDR3 runs 15 residues. The CDR3 DNA follows: TGTGCCAGTGGTTGGGGTTCAAGGGGCACCGGGGAGCTGTTTTTT. This codes for CASGWGSRGTGELFF.

This clone was recorded once. CDR3: CASSLAGESGNTIYF. CDR3 DNA sequence: TGCGCCAGCAGCTTGGCAGGGGAATCTGGAAACACCATATATTTT. The chain links TRBV5-1 to TRBJ1-3; weak D call: TRBD1 (6 bases). V was shortened by 0 bases and J by 1 base, with 8 bases between the two germline ends. Germline CDR1 SGHRS, CDR2 YFSETQ. This CDR3 has 15 residues.

This chain joins TRBV28 and TRBJ2-7, with 8 bases fitting TRBD1. CDR1 and CDR2 (germline): MDHEN, SYDVKM. There are 16 residues in the CDR3. J was trimmed by 2 bases and V by 6 bases; bases with no gene match: 12. CDR3 bases: TGTGCCAGCAGCCCCATCCTTCTGACAGGGGCCTACGAGCAGTACTTC. It specifies CASSPILLTGAYEQYF.

The chain carries TRBV7-6 and TRBJ1-1, with D tentatively TRBD1 (5 bases). CDR1 is SGHVS, CDR2 FNYEAQ, per germline. This CDR3 is 14 amino acids long. Trimming pared 2 bases from V and 1 base from J, leaving 8 bases between. CDR3 amino acids: CASSLTTGNTEAFF. CDR3 bases: TGTGCCAGCAGCTTAACAACAGGGAACACTGAAGCTTTCTTT.

The rearrangement links TRBV2 to TRBJ2-1; 10 bases fit TRBD2. This CDR3 contains 17 residues. Germline V gene data show CDR1 as SNHLY and CDR2 as FYNNEI. J lost 5 bases, V lost 4 bases, and 11 bases had no gene match. CDR3: CASSGFSGGLSNNEQFF. CDR3 in DNA: TGTGCCAGCAGTGGTTTTAGCGGGGGGCTATCCAACAATGAGCAGTTCTTC.

The chain couples TRBV11-2 to TRBJ2-5; 9 positions match TRBD1. This CDR3 has 13 residues. The ends lost 6 bases at V and 5 bases at J; junction bases unmatched: 4. Germline CDR1 is SGHAT and CDR2 is FQNNGV. The CDR3 DNA reads TGTGCCAGCAGGGGACAGGGTGGCGAGACCCAGTACTTC. Translation: CASRGQGGETQYF.

This rearrangement joins TRBV5-4 to TRBJ2-2, with D hard to call. CDR1 SGHNT and CDR2 YYREEE come from the germline V gene (reference sequence). Deletions cut 0 bases from V and 0 bases from J, with 6 bases between. The CDR3 has 15 amino acids. This chain's CDR3 is CASSLDYSNTGELFF. The CDR3 bases are TGTGCCAGCAGCTTGGATTACTCGAACACCGGGGAGCTGTTTTTT.

This clone showed up just a few times. The rearrangement links TRBV28 to TRBJ2-7; D might be TRBD1 (6 bases). Germline assignment: CDR1 MDHEN and CDR2 SYDVKM. The CDR3 covers 13 residues. V dropped 2 bases and J dropped 2 bases, with 7 bases sitting between them. CDR3 nucleotide sequence: TGTGCCAGCAGTTTAGACAGGACCTACGAGCAGTACTTC. It yields the protein CASSLDRTYEQYF.

The chain is built from TRBV2 and TRBJ2-1; weak D call: TRBD1 (6 bases). Trimming removed 5 bases from V and 0 bases from J, with 14 bases in between. Looked up from germline, CDR1 is SNHLY and CDR2 is FYNNEI. The CDR3 consists of 16 residues. CDR3 nucleotides: TGTGCCAGCAGTTCGCAGGGGCCCGGCTCCTACAATGAGCAGTTCTTC. It encodes CASSSQGPGSYNEQFF. Drawing the rest from reference TRBV2 and TRBJ2-1, the complete variable domain is EPEVTQTPSHQVTQMGQEVILRCVPISNHLYFYWYRQILGQKVEFLVSFYNNEISEKSEIFDDQFSVERPDGSNFTLKIRSTKLEDSAMYFCASSSQGPGSYNEQFFGPGTRLTVL.

The V gene is TRBV3-1 (or the pseudogene TRBV3-2), the J gene TRBJ1-2; possible D gene TRBD1, 5 bases. Germline V gene data show CDR1 as LGHDT and CDR2 as YNNKEL (reference sequence). This CDR3 is 16 amino acids long. Trimming left V 4 bases short and J 4 bases short, with 19 bases between. CDR3 in DNA: TGTGCCAGCAGCCGCTTATACGGGGGTTTCTCCTATGGCTACACCTTC. Translated, it gives CASSRLYGGFSYGYTF.

The chain employs TRBV28 and TRBJ2-2; D is unclear. The CDR3 sequence is 13 residues long. Trimming removed 3 bases from V and 5 bases from J, with 7 bases in between. Germline CDR1 is MDHEN and CDR2 is SYDVKM. The CDR3 loop reads CASSFLRTGELFF. The CDR3 bases are TGTGCCAGCAGTTTTTTACGGACCGGGGAGCTGTTTTTT. Full variable domain (outside the CDR3, taken from reference TRBV28 and TRBJ2-2): DVKVTQSSRYLVKRTGEKVFLECVQDMDHENMFWYRQDPGLGLRLIYFSYDVKMKEKGDIPEGYSVSREKKERFSLILESASTNQTSMYLCASSFLRTGELFFGEGSRLTVL.

This clone showed up just a few times. The genes are TRBV4-1 and TRBJ2-3; D perhaps matches TRBD1 (6 bases). The CDR3 runs to 14 residues. CDR1 and CDR2 from the germline V gene are MGHRA and YSYEKL. V lost 4 bases and J 2 bases, leaving 10 bases between the germline ends. The CDR3 nucleotides read TGCGCCAGCAGCCTAGGACAGATCACAGATACGCAGTATTTT. Residues: CASSLGQITDTQYF.

The V call is TRBV2, the J call TRBJ2-2, with a possible D match to TRBD1 (6 bases). The CDR3 runs to 15 residues. From germline, CDR1 is SNHLY and CDR2 FYNNEI. V was pared by 5 bases and J by 3 bases, with 13 bases between. CDR3 DNA sequence: TGTGCCAGCAGTAGAAGCAGGGGCGACACCGGGGAGCTGTTTTTT. As protein: CASSRSRGDTGELFF.